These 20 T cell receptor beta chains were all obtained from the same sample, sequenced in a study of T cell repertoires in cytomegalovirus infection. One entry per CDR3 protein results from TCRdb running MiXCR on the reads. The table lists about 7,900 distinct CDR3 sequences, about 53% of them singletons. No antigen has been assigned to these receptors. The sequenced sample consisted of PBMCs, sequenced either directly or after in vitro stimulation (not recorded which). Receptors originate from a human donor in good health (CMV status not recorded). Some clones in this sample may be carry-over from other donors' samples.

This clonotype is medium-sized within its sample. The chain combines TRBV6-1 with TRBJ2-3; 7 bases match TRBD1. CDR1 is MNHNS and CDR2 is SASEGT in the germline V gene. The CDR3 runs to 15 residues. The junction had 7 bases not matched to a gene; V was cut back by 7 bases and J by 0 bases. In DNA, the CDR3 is TGTGCCAGCACTACGGACAGGTCTAGCACAGATACGCAGTATTTT. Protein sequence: CASTTDRSSTDTQYF.

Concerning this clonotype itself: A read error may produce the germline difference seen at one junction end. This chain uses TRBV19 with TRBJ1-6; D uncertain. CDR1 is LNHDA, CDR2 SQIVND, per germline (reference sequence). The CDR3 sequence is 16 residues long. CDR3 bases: TGTGCCAGTAGAGCCCGTAGGGCCAGAGAAAATTCACCCCTAAACTTT. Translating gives CASRARRARENSPLNF.

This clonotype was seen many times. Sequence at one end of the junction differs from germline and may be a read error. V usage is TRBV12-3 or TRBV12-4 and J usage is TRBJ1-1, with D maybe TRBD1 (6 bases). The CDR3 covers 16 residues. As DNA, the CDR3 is TGTGCCAGCAGCCTAAGGGTTTCCAAACAGGGCACTGAAGCTTTCTGG. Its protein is CASSLRVSKQGTEAFW.

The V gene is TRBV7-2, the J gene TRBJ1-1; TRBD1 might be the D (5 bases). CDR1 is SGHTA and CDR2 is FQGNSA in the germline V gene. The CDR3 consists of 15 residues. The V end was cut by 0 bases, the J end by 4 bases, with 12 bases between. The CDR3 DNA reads TGTGCCAGCAGCTTAGCGGGGGAGGGCTTCACTGAAGCTTTCTTT. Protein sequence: CASSLAGEGFTEAFF. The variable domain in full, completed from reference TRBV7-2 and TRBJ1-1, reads GAGVSQSPSNKVTEKGKDVELRCDPISGHTALYWYRQSLGQGLEFLIYFQGNSAPDKSGLPSDRFSAERTGGSVSTLTIQRTQQEDSAVYLCASSLAGEGFTEAFFGQGTRLTVV.

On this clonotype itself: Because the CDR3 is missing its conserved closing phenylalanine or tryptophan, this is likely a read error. CDR3 sequence (DNA): TGTGCCAGCAGTTTATCGAGTGTCCGAGCGGGAGGACTTAGCACAGATACGCAGTATTGT. It specifies CASSLSSVRAGGLSTDTQYC. The gene calls are TRBV27 and TRBJ2-3, with 9 bases identical to TRBD2. Per germline, CDR1 MNHEY and CDR2 SMNVEV (reference sequence). Trimming removed 0 bases from V and 0 bases from J; junction bases left unmatched: 13. This CDR3 is 20 amino acids long.

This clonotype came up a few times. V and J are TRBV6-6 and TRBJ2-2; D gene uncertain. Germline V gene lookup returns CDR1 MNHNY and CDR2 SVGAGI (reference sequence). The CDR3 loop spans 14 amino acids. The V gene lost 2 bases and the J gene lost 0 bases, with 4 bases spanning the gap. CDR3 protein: CASSYGANTGELFF. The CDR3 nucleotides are TGTGCCAGCAGTTACGGAGCGAACACCGGGGAGCTGTTTTTT.

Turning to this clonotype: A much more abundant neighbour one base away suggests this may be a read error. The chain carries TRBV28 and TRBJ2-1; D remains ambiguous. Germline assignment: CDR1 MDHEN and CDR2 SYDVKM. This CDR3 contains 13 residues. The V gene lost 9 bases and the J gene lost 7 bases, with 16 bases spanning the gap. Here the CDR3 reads CARSIGLRNEQFF. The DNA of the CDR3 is TGTGCCAGAAGTATAGGGTTGCGGAATGAGCAGTTCTTC.

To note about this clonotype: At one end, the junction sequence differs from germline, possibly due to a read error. The CDR3 region has the DNA TGTGCCCGCAGTTTAGCCCCTTACTTGAGTGCCAATGAGCAGTTCTTC. It yields the protein CARSLAPYLSANEQFF. V usage is TRBV12-3 or TRBV12-4 and J usage is TRBJ2-1; D is unclear. The CDR3 covers 16 residues.

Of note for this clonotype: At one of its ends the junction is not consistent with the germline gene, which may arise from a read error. CDR3 coding DNA: TGTGCCAGCGGCCTCAGGGGTGCCAAACAGGGCACTGAAGCTTTATTT. It is translated as CASGLRGAKQGTEALF. The chain links TRBV12-3 or TRBV12-4 to TRBJ1-1; a possible D gene is TRBD1 (6 bases). The length of the CDR3 is 16 residues.

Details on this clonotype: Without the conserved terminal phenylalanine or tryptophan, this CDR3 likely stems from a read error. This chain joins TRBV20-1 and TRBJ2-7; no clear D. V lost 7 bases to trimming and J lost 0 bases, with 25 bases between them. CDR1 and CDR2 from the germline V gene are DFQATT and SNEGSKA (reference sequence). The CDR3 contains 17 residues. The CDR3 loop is CSVLTWGNPFSSYEQYL. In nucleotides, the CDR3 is TGCAGTGTTTTGACGTGGGGTAACCCCTTCAGCTCCTACGAGCAGTACTTA.

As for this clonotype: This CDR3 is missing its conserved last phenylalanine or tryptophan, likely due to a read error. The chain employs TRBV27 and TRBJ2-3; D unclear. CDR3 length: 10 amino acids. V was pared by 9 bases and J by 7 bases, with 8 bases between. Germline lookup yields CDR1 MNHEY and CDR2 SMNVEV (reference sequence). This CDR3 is CARHGYTQYL. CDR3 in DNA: TGTGCCAGGCACGGATATACGCAGTATTTG.

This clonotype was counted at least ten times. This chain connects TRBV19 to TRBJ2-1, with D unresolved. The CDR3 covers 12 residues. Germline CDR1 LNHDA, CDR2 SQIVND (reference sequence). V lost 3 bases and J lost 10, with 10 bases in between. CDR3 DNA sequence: TGTGCCAGTAGTATCGGGTCTGTAGAGCAGTTCTTC. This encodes CASSIGSVEQFF. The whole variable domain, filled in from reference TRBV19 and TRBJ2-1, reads DGGITQSPKYLFRKEGQNVTLSCEQNLNHDAMYWYRQDPGQGLRLIYYSQIVNDFQKGDIAEGYSVSREKKESFPLTVTSAQKNPTAFYLCASSIGSVEQFFGPGTRLTVL.

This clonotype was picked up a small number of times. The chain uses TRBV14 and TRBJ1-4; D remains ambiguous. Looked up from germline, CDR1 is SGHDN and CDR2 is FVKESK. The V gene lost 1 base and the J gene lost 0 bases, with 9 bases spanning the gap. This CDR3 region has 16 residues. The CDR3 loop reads CASSQGEISTNEKLFF. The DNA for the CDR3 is TGTGCCAGCAGCCAAGGGGAGATATCAACTAATGAAAAACTGTTTTTT.

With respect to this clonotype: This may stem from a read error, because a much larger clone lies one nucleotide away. CDR3 sequence reads: CASSLFGLAVSSYNEQFF. CDR3 in DNA: TGTGCCAGCAGCTTATTCGGGCTAGCGGTGTCTTCCTACAATGAGCAGTTCTTC. The rearrangement links TRBV7-2 to TRBJ2-1; the match to TRBD2 covers 7 bases. The CDR3 loop spans 18 amino acids. Trimming removed 2 bases from V and 1 base from J; junction bases left unmatched: 11. The germline V gene encodes CDR1 SGHTA and CDR2 FQGNSA. Together with reference TRBV7-2 and TRBJ2-1, the CDR3 gives the full variable domain: GAGVSQSPSNKVTEKGKDVELRCDPISGHTALYWYRQSLGQGLEFLIYFQGNSAPDKSGLPSDRFSAERTGGSVSTLTIQRTQQEDSAVYLCASSLFGLAVSSYNEQFFGPGTRLTVL.

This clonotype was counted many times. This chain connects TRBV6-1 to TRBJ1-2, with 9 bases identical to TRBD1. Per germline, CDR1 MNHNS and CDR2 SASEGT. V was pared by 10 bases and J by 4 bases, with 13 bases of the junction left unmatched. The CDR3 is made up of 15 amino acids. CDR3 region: CATLLTGGGGYGYTF. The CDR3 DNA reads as TGTGCCACCCTCCTAACAGGGGGCGGCGGCTATGGCTACACCTTC.

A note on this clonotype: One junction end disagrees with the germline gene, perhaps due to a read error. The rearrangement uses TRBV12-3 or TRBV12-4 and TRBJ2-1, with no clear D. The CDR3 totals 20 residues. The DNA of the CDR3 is TGTGCCAGCAGCTCCCTAAGCCTCCTTTGTTTAGAAAGGTACTACAAGGAGCAGTTCTTC. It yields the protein CASSSLSLLCLERYYKEQFF.

The CDR3 protein is CASSLAAGIFNEQFF. The CDR3, as DNA: TGTGCCAGCAGCTTGGCAGCGGGAATCTTCAATGAGCAGTTCTTC. The chain combines TRBV7-3 with TRBJ2-1; 7 positions agree with TRBD2. The CDR3 loop spans 15 amino acids. Looked up from germline, CDR1 is SGHTA and CDR2 is FQGTGA. V gave up 3 bases and J gave up 6 bases; unmatched junction bases: 8. Full variable domain (outside the CDR3, taken from reference TRBV7-3 and TRBJ2-1): GAGVSQTPSNKVTEKGKYVELRCDPISGHTALYWYRQSLGQGPEFLIYFQGTGAADDSGLPNDRFFAVRPEGSVSTLKIQRTERGDSAVYLCASSLAAGIFNEQFFGPGTRLTVL.

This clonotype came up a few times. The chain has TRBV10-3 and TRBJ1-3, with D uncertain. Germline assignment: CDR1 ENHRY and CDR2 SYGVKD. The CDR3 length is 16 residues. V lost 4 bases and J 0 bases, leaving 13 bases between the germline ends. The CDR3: CAISATAQSSGNTIYF. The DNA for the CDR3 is TGTGCCATCAGTGCTACAGCGCAATCCTCTGGAAACACCATATATTTT.

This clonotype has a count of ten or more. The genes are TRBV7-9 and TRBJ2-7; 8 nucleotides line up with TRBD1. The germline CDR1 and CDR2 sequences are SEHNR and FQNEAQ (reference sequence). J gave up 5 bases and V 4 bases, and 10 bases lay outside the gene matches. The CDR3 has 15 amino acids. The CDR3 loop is CASSSSDRGKNEQYF. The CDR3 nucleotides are TGTGCCAGCAGCTCCTCAGACAGGGGTAAGAACGAGCAGTACTTC.

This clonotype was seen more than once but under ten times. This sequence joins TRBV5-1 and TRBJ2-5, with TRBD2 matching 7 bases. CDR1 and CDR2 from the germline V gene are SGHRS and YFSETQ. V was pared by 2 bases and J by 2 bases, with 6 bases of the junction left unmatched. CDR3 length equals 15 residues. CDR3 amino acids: CASSLEGGKQETQYF. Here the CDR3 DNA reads TGCGCCAGCAGCTTAGAGGGAGGGAAGCAAGAGACCCAGTACTTC. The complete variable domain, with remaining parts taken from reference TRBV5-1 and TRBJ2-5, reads KAGVTQTPRYLIKTRGQQVTLSCSPISGHRSVSWYQQTPGQGLQFLFEYFSETQRNKGNFPGRFSGRQFSNSRSEMNVSTLELGDSALYLCASSLEGGKQETQYFGPGTRLLVL.